The entry that follows covers one T cell receptor beta chain sequence. Its antigen is currently unknown. The source of the sample is a study of T-cell reconstitution after alpha-beta-depleted transplantation in children. Study-level findings and limits: Several patients had high TCRbeta diversity at day 60; it came from surviving recipient T cells and thymic progenitors. The main origin of T-cell counts and diversity one year after transplant was newly produced T cells. Expanded graft clones, several hundred of them, were reportedly the source of alpha-beta T cells about two months after transplant.

Unique molecular identifiers tagged the TCRbeta library. From the PCR reads, TCRdb called clonotypes with MiXCR, one entry per CDR3 protein. The sample has 300,000 to 400,000 distinct CDR3 sequences, under 20% seen once. This CDR3 is built from 18 residues. Germline CDR1 reads LGHNA; CDR2 reads YNFKEQ. The trim removed 1 base at V and 4 bases at J, leaving 8 bases unmatched. The chain combines TRBV4-2 with TRBJ2-5; 14 nucleotides agree with TRBD2. Sequencing used PBMCs, mostly from graft donor cells, obtained 360 days after TCRalphabeta/CD19-depleted stem cell transplant. The sequence derives from a male patient between 2 and 15 years old who had a stem cell transplant for acute lymphoblastic leukemia, so the T cells may come from the graft donor. Written as DNA, the CDR3 is TGTGCCAGCAGCCAAGGTGGCTTAGGACTAGCGGGAGGAGAGACCCAGTACTTC. It codes for CASSQGGLGLAGGETQYF.